This record covers a single T cell receptor (beta chain). This sample is drawn from a study of OX40 agonist ivuxolimab in advanced cancers. Across the whole study: At 82.7% male, the cohort had a mean age of 60 years, ranging from roughly 20 to 90.

Trimming removed 0 bases from V and 4 bases from J, with 3 bases in between. This CDR3 has 13 amino acids. The germline V gene encodes CDR1 ENHRY and CDR2 SYGVKD. Clones were read by immunoSEQ multiplex PCR, and TCRdb kept only the in-frame ones, dropping some. The sample lists nearly 85,000 clones; less than 85% were seen once. The starting material was CD4+ or CD8+ T cells sorted from blood, obtained in a trial of the OX40 agonist ivuxolimab. V is TRBV10-3 and J is TRBJ2-2, with D unresolved. The receptor's source is an adult with an advanced solid tumor such as melanoma, head and neck, liver or kidney cancer. The chain's CDR3 is CAISESTTGELFF. In DNA form, the CDR3 reads TGTGCCATCAGTGAGTCGACCACCGGGGAGCTGTTTTTT.